The 3 T cell receptor beta chains below were found in one sample sequenced in a study of cytomegalovirus exposure and HLA in healthy donors. The PCR used 60 Vbeta and 13 Jbeta primers. Clones were read by immunoSEQ multiplex PCR, and TCRdb kept only the in-frame ones, dropping some. This table holds over 120,000 clones, roughly 9.7% found once. The specimen sequenced was PBMCs. Receptor source: a man over 45 in good health and CMV-seronegative.

This clone was recorded a few times. This rearrangement joins TRBV5-1 to TRBJ2-5; weak D call: TRBD1 (6 bases). The germline gives CDR1 SGHRS, CDR2 YFSETQ. V lost 4 bases and J lost 5, with 15 bases in between. This CDR3 contains 14 residues. CDR3 protein: CASSMHRAPETQYF. The CDR3 bases are TGCGCCAGCAGCATGCACAGGGCCCCCGAGACCCAGTACTTC.

The rearrangement joins TRBV28 to TRBJ1-2; no firm D call. The V gene's germline CDR1 is MDHEN and CDR2 SYDVKM. The CDR3 length is 14 residues. The ends were cut back, 2 bases at V and 0 bases at J, with 7 bases in the middle. CDR3 sequence (DNA): TGTGCCAGCAGTTTACTAACTTCTAACTATGGCTACACCTTC. Translation gives CASSLLTSNYGYTF.

In its sample, this clone was seen a few times. The CDR3 spells CASSIVLSAGGGDTQYF. The CDR3, as DNA: TGTGCCAGTAGTATAGTACTAAGCGCGGGAGGTGGAGATACGCAGTATTTT. This chain joins TRBV19 and TRBJ2-3, with 8 bases lining up with TRBD2. This CDR3 has 17 residues. The J segment lost 5 bases and the V segment lost 1 base, leaving 11 bases of the junction unmatched. Looked up from germline, CDR1 is LNHDA and CDR2 is SQIVND (reference sequence).